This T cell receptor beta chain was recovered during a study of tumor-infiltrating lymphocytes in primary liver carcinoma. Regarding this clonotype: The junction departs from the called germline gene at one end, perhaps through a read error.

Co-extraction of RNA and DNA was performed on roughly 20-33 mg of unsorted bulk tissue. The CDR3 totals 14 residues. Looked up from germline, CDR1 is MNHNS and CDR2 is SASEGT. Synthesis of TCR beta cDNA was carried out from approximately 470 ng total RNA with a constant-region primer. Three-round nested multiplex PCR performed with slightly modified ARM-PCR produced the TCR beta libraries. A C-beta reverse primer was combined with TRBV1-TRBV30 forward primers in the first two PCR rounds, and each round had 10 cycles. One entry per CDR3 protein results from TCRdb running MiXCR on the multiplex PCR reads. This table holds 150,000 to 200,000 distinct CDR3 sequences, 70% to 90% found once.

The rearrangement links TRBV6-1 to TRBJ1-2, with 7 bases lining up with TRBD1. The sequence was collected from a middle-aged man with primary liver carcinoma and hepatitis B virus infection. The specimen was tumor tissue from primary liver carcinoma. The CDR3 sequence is CSSSYGETGIGYTF. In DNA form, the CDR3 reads TGTTCCAGCAGTTATGGGGAGACAGGGATCGGGTACACCTTC.